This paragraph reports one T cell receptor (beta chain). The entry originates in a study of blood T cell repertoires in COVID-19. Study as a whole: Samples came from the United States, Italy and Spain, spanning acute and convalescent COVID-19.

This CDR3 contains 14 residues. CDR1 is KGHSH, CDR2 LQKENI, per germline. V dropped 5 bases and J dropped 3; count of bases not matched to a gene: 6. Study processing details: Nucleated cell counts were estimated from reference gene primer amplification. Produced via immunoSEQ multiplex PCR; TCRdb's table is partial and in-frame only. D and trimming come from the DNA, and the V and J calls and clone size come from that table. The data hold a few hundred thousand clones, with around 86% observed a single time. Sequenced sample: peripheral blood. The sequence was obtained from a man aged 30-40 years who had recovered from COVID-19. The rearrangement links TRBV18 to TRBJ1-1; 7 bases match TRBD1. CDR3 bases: TGTGCCAGCTCAACACAGGGGAGGGACACTGAAGCTTTCTTT. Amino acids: CASSTQGRDTEAFF.